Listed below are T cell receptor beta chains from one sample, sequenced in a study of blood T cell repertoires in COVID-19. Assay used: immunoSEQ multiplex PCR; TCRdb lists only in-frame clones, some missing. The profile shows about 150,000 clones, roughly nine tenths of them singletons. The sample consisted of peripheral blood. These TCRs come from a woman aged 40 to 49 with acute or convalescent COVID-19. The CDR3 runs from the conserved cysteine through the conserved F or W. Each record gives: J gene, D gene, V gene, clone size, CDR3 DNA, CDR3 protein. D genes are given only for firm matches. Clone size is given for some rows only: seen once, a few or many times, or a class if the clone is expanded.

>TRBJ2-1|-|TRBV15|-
TGTGCCACCGCTTCGGGAGACAATGAGCAGTTCTTC
CATASGDNEQFF
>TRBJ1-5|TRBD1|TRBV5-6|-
TGTGCCAGCAGCGGAGGACAGGGGCGGTCTCAGCCCCAGCATTTT
CASSGGQGRSQPQHF
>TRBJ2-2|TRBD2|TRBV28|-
TGTGCCAGCAGTTTACCGTTCAACGGGGGGGACACCGGGGAGCTGTTTTTT
CASSLPFNGGDTGELFF
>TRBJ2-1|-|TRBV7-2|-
TGTGCCAGCAGAAAAACACTAGGGCCTGAGCAGTTCTTC
CASRKTLGPEQFF
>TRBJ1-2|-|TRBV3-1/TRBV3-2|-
TGTGCCAGCAGCCCCCTGACAGATAACTATGGCTACACCTTC
CASSPLTDNYGYTF
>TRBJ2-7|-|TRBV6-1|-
TGTGCCAGCAGTGAATTCAGTCCAGGGCCTAAAGAGCAGTACTTC
CASSEFSPGPKEQYF
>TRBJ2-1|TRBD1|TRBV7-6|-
TGTGCCAGCAGTGGACAGGGGCGCTCCTACAATGAGCAGTTCTTC
CASSGQGRSYNEQFF
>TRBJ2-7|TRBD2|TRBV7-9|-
TGTGCCAGCAGCCCCGTAGGGACTAGCTACGAGCAGTACTTC
CASSPVGTSYEQYF
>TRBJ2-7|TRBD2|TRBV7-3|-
TGTGCCAGCAGCTTAACGTACGGCTATGGGACTAGCGAGTACGAGCAGTACTTC
CASSLTYGYGTSEYEQYF
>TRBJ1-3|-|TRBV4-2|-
TGTGCCAGCAGCCAACAGGGGATCGACGGAAACACCATATATTTT
CASSQQGIDGNTIYF
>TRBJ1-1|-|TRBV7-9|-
TGTGCCAGCAGCTTATTTTCGGAGGAAGCTTTCTTT
CASSLFSEEAFF
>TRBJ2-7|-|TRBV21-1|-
TGTGCCAGCAGCGCCGGACTAGCGTGGTACGAGCAGTACTTC
CASSAGLAWYEQYF
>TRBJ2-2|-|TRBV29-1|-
TGCAGCGTTGACCTACAGGGAAACACCGGGGAGCTGTTTTTT
CSVDLQGNTGELFF
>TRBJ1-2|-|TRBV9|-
TGTGCCAGCAGCTTCCACAGGGAGCACTATGGCTACACCTTC
CASSFHREHYGYTF
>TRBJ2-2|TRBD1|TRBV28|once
TGTGCCAGCACCGGGACAGGGGGCGAGTTGGGGGAGCTGTTTTTT
CASTGTGGELGELFF
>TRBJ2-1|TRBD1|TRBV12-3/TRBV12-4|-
TGTGCCAGCAGCGGGACAGGGGTATATGAGCAGTTCTTC
CASSGTGVYEQFF
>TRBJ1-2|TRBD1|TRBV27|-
TGTGCCAGCAGTACGGGACAGGGTTTATATGGCTACACCTTC
CASSTGQGLYGYTF
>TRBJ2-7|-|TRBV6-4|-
TGTGCCAGCAGTGCCTCTCCCGCGGCATACGAGCAGTACTTC
CASSASPAAYEQYF
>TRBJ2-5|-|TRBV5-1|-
TGCGCCAGCAGCTTGGCCTACGGAGAGACCCAGTACTTC
CASSLAYGETQYF
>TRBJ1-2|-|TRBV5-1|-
TGCGCCAGCAGTCTCGCCGGGACAACCTATGGCTACACCTTC
CASSLAGTTYGYTF
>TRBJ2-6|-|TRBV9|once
TGTGCCAGCAGCGGAGGCTTCTCTGGGGCCAACGTCCTGACTTTC
CASSGGFSGANVLTF
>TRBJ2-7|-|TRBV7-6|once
TGTGCCAGCAGCTTAGAGCGGTCGGGTTCTCCGACAATACCCTACGAGCAGTACTTC
CASSLERSGSPTIPYEQYF